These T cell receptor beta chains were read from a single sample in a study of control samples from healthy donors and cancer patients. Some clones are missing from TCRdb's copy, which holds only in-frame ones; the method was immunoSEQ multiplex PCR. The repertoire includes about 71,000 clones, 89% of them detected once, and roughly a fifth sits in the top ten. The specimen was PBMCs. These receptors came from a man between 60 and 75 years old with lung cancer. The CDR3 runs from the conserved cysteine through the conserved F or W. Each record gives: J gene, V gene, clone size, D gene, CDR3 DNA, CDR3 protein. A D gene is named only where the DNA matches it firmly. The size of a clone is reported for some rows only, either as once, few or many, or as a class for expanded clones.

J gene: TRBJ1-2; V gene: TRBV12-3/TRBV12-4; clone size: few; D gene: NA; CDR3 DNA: TGTGCCAGCAGTTTGTCGGGGAACTATGGCTACACCTTC; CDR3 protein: CASSLSGNYGYTF
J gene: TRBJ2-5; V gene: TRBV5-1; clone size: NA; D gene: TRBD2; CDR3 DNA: TGCGCCAGCAGCTGGGGGACTAGCGGGAGGGCTGAGACCCAGTACTTC; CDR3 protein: CASSWGTSGRAETQYF
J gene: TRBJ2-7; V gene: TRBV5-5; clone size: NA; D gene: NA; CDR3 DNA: TGTGCCAGCAGCTTGTTAGGGGACGAGCAGTACTTC; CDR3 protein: CASSLLGDEQYF
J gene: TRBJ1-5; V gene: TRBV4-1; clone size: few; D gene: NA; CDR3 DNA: TGCGCCAGCAGCCAAGAAGGGGGAGGCAATCAGCCCCAGCATTTT; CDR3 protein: CASSQEGGGNQPQHF
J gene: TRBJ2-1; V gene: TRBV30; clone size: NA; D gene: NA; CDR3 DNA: TGTGCCTGGAACCGGGACTCAATCAATGAGCAGTTCTTC; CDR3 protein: CAWNRDSINEQFF
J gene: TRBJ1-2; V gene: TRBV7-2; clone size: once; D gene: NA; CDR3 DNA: TGTGCCAGCAGCTTAACAGGACCCTATGGCTACACCTTC; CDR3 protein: CASSLTGPYGYTF
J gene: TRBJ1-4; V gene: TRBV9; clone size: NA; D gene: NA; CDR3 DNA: TGTGCCAGCAGCCCGATGACAGATTATGAAAAACTGTTTTTT; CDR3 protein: CASSPMTDYEKLFF
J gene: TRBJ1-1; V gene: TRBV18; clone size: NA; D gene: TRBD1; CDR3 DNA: TGTGCCAGCTCCACAGGGGGCTTTATCACTGAAGCTTTCTTT; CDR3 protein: CASSTGGFITEAFF
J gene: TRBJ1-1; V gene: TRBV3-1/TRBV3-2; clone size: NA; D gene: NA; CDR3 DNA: TGTGCCAGCATAGGAGGGGGGCGGAACACTGAAGCTTTCTTT; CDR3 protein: CASIGGGRNTEAFF
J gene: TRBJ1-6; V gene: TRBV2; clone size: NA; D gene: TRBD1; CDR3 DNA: TGTGCCAGCAGTAAGGGACAGATTAATTCACCCCTCCACTTT; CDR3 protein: CASSKGQINSPLHF
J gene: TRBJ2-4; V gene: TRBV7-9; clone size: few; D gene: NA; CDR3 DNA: TGTGCCAGCAGCTCTGCGGGACAGCTAGCCAAAAACATTCAGTACTTC; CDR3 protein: CASSSAGQLAKNIQYF
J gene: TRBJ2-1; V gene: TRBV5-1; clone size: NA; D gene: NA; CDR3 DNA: TGCGCCAGCAGCCGGGGTTCCAATGAGCAGTTCTTC; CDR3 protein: CASSRGSNEQFF
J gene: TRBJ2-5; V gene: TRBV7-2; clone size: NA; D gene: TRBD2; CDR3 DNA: TGTGCCAGCAGCGTCGGACTAGCGGGACCCCGGGAGACCCAGTACTTC; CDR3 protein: CASSVGLAGPRETQYF
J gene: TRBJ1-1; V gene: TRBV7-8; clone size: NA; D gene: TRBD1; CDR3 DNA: TGTGCCAGCAGCGCGCCGGACAGGTTGAACACTGAAGCTTTCTTT; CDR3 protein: CASSAPDRLNTEAFF
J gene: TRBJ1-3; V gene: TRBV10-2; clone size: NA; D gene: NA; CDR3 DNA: TGCGCCAGCAGTGAGTCCTCTGGAAACACCATATATTTT; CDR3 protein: CASSESSGNTIYF
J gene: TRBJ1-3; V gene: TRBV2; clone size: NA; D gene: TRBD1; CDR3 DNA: TGTGCCAGCAGTGAAAGGCAAGGGGGCCACTCTGGAAACACCATATATTTT; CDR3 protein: CASSERQGGHSGNTIYF
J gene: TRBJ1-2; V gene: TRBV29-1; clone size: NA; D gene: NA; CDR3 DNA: TGCAGCGTTGAAATGAACTATGGCTACACCTTC; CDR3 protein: CSVEMNYGYTF
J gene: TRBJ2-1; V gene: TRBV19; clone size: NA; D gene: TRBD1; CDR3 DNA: TGTGCCAGTAGTATAGATTTCGACAGGGAACGCGGAAAGTTCTTC; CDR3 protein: CASSIDFDRERGKFF
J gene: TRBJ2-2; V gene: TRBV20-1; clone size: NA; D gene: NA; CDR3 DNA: TGCAGTGCTAGTCGGGAAGCGAACACCGGGGAGCTGTTTTTT; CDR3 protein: CSASREANTGELFF
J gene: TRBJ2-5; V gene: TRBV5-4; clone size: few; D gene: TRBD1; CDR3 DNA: TGTGCCAGCAGCGTCTTTGCCGGGACAGGGGGCCGGGAGACCCAGTACTTC; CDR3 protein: CASSVFAGTGGRETQYF
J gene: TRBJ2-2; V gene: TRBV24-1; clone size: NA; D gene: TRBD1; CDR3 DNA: TGTGCCACCAGTTTCGGAACAGGGGTAACCGGGGAGCTGTTTTTT; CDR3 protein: CATSFGTGVTGELFF
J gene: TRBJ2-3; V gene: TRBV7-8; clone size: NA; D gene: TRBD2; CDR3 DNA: TGTGCCAGCAGCTTATTAGGCGGGGGAAGGGTTCCGGATACGCAGTATTTT; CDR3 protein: CASSLLGGGRVPDTQYF